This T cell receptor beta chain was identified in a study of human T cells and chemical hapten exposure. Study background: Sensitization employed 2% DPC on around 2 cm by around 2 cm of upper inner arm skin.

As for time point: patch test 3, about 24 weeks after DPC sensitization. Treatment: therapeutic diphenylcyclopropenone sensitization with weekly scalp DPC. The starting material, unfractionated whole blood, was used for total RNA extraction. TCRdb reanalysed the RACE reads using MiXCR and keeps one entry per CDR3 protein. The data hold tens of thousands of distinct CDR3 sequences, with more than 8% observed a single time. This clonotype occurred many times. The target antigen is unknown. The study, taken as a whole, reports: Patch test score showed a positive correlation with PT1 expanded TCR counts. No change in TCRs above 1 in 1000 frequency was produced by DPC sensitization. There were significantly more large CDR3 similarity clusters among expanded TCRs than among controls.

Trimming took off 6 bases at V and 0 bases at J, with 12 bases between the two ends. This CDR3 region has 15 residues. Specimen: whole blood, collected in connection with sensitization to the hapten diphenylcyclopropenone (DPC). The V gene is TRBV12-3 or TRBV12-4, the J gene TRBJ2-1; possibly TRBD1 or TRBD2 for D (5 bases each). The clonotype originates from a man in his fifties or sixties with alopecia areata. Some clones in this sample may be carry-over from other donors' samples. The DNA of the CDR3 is TGTGCCAGCAGCACAGGACTCGCCTCCTACAATGAGCAGTTCTTC. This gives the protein CASSTGLASYNEQFF.